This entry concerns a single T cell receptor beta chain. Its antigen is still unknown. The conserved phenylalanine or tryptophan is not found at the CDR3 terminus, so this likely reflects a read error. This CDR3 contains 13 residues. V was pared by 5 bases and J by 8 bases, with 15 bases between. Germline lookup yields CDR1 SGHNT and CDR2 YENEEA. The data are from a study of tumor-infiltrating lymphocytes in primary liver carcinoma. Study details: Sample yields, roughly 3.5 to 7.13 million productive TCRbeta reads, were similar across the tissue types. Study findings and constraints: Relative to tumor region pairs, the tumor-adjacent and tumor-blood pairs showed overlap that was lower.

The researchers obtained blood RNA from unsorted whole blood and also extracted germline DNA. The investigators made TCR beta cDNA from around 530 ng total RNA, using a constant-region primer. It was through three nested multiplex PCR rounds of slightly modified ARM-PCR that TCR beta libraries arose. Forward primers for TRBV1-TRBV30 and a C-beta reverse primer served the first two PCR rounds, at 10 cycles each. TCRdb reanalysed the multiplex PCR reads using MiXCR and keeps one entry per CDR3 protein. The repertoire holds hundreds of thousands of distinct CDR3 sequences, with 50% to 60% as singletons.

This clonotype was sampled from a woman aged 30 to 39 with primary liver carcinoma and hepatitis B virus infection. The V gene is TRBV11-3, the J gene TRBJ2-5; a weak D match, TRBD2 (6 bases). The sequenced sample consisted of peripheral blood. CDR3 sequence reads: CASSAEGRDTQYI. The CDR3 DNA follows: TGTGCCAGCAGCGCCGAAGGGCGGGATACCCAGTACATC.